Presented here are 9 T cell receptor beta chains from one specimen sequenced in a study of blood T cell repertoires in COVID-19. The protocol was immunoSEQ multiplex PCR, while the TCRdb copy is restricted to in-frame clones and leaves out a portion. The repertoire has around 150,000 clones, about 86% of them found once; the top ten carry roughly 8.2%. The sequenced sample was peripheral blood. These receptors all come from a man in his 60s with acute or convalescent COVID-19.

This chain uses TRBV5-1 with TRBJ2-1; 8 nucleotides agree with TRBD2. The CDR3 has 14 amino acids. Germline values: CDR1 SGHRS, CDR2 YFSETQ. V was pared by 6 bases and J by 3 bases, with 5 bases of the junction left unmatched. The CDR3 sequence is CASKLGTSYNEQFF. The DNA for the CDR3 is TGCGCCAGCAAGCTTGGGACTAGCTACAATGAGCAGTTCTTC.

J is TRBJ1-1 and V is TRBV6-5, with 8 positions matching TRBD1. This CDR3 contains 14 residues. Germline V gene lookup returns CDR1 MNHEY and CDR2 SVGAGI. J lost 3 bases, V lost 4 bases, and 4 bases had no gene match. The CDR3 nucleotides read TGTGCCAGCAGTTGGACAGGGTCCTACACTGAAGCTTTCTTT. Residues: CASSWTGSYTEAFF.

The rearrangement uses TRBV9 and TRBJ1-3; D ambiguous. The CDR3 contains 14 residues. Per the germline V gene, CDR1 is SGDLS and CDR2 is YYNGEE. V was shortened by 0 bases and J by 4 bases, with 8 bases between the two germline ends. CDR3 protein: CASSVEHSGNTIYF. CDR3 DNA sequence: TGTGCCAGCAGCGTAGAGCATTCCGGAAACACCATATATTTT.

V gene TRBV5-5 combines with J gene TRBJ2-5; D is perhaps TRBD1 (6 bases). Germline CDR1 reads SGHKS; CDR2 reads YYEKEE (reference sequence). The CDR3 extends over 15 amino acids. Trimming shortened V by 4 bases and J by 5 bases, and 18 bases separated the two germline ends. CDR3 bases: TGTGCCAGCAGCACCCAGCCCAGGGGTTCCGAGACCCAGTACTTC. Translation: CASSTQPRGSETQYF. The variable domain in full, with the rest retrieved from reference TRBV5-5 and TRBJ2-5, is DAGVTQSPTHLIKTRGQQVTLRCSPISGHKSVSWYQQVLGQGPQFIFQYYEKEERGRGNFPDRFSARQFPNYSSELNVNALLLGDSALYLCASSTQPRGSETQYFGPGTRLLVL.

This chain links TRBV14 with TRBJ2-7, with D perhaps matching TRBD1 (5 bases). This CDR3 spans 15 amino acids. Germline V gene data show CDR1 as SGHDN and CDR2 as FVKESK. With 0 bases removed from V and 2 bases from J, the gap between germline ends came to 11 bases. In DNA form, the CDR3 reads TGTGCCAGCAGCCAAGATGCGACAGAGACCTACGAGCAGTACTTC. Protein: CASSQDATETYEQYF.

J is TRBJ2-1 and V is TRBV18; weak D call: TRBD1 (6 bases). The V end lost 6 bases, the J end lost 0 bases, and 15 bases lay between the germline ends. The germline gives CDR1 KGHSH, CDR2 LQKENI. CDR3 length: 16 amino acids. Here the CDR3 DNA reads TGTGCCAGCTCTCACACCGGGACAAGCTCCTACAATGAGCAGTTCTTC. It translates to CASSHTGTSSYNEQFF.

This clone was found once. One end of the junction is discordant with germline, which a read error may explain. V usage is TRBV4-1 and J usage is TRBJ2-4; possibly TRBD2 for D (6 bases). Per germline, CDR1 MGHRA and CDR2 YSYEKL. The CDR3 is made up of 13 amino acids. The CDR3 DNA follows: TGCGCCAGCAGCCAAAGTTTTATGGAGACTAGGGTCTTC. Its translation is CASSQSFMETRVF.

This clone has only one observation. The chain joins TRBV7-9 to TRBJ2-1; D unclear. The CDR3 loop spans 12 amino acids. The V end lost 3 bases, the J end lost 7 bases, and 7 bases lay between the germline ends. Germline CDR1 and CDR2: SEHNR and FQNEAQ (reference sequence). CDR3 in DNA: TGTGCCAGCAGCTTCATCAGAAATGAGCAGTTCTTC. It specifies CASSFIRNEQFF.

The chain uses TRBV25-1 and TRBJ1-2; 8 nucleotides line up with TRBD1. The CDR3 has 15 amino acids. The J segment lost 2 bases and the V segment lost 1 base, leaving 3 bases of the junction unmatched. The germline V gene encodes CDR1 MGHDK and CDR2 SYGVNS. CDR3 loop: CASSEFGTGNYGYTF. CDR3 nucleotides: TGTGCCAGCAGTGAATTCGGGACAGGCAACTATGGCTACACCTTC.